This T cell receptor beta chain stems from a study of OX40 agonist ivuxolimab in advanced cancers. On the study more broadly: As their treatment, patients were administered ivuxolimab, an agonistic anti-OX40 (CD134) antibody. Patients in dose escalation had liver, melanoma, kidney or head and neck cancers.

This CDR3 contains 18 residues. Germline CDR1 reads SEHNR; CDR2 reads FQNEAQ (reference sequence). V was cut by 4 bases and J by 9 bases, with 27 bases left in between. This table comes from immunoSEQ multiplex PCR, and its TCRdb copy is limited to in-frame clones, with some not included. The table includes just under 20,000 clones, 60% to 80% detected once. The sequence was collected from an adult with an advanced solid tumor such as melanoma, head and neck, liver or kidney cancer. J is TRBJ1-4 and V is TRBV7-9; tentatively, D is TRBD1 (5 bases). Sequences were derived from CD4+ or CD8+ T cells sorted from blood, sampled in a trial of the OX40 agonist ivuxolimab. The CDR3 loop reads CASSSSVLTDGRGKKLFF. Here the CDR3 DNA reads TGTGCCAGCAGCTCCTCCGTTTTGACGGACGGTCGGGGGAAAAAACTGTTTTTT.